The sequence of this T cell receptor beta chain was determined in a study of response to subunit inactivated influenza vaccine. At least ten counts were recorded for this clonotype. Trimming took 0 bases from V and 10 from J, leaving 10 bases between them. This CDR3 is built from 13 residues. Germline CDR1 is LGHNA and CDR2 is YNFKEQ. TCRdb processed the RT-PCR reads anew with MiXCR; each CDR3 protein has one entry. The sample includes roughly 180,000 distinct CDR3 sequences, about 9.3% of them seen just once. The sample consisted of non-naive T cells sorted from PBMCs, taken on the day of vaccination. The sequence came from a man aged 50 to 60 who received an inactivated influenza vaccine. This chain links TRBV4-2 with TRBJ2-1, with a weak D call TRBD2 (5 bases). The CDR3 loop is CASSQDRSGEQFF. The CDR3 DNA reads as TGTGCCAGCAGCCAAGATCGATCGGGGGAGCAGTTCTTC.